This TCR beta chain stems from a study of T cell repertoires in cytomegalovirus infection. At the level of the study: CMV infection together with matching HLA type was indicated by public TCR beta signatures.

Concerning this clonotype itself: The antigen remains unidentified.

The CDR3 covers 12 residues. V gave up 4 bases and J gave up 0 bases, with 7 bases separating them. CDR1 GTSNPN and CDR2 SVGIG come from the germline V gene (reference sequence). TCRdb reprocessed the reads with MiXCR, giving one entry per CDR3 protein. The table shows some 440,000 distinct CDR3 sequences, with roughly 30% occurring only once. The study, taken as a whole, reports: Public TCR beta family frequency separated CMV-and-HLA carriers, including in an independent cohort. Ex vivo, HLA-C-restricted CMV-specific TCR beta clonotypes prevailed over the rest of the response.

The chain recombines TRBV30 with TRBJ2-7; D is unclear. The sequence derives from a human donor in good health (CMV status not recorded). Some clones in this sample may be carry-over from other donors' samples. Sequences were obtained from PBMCs. The CDR3 reads CAWTGSSYEQYF. The DNA of the CDR3 is TGTGCCTGGACAGGTAGCTCCTACGAGCAGTACTTC.